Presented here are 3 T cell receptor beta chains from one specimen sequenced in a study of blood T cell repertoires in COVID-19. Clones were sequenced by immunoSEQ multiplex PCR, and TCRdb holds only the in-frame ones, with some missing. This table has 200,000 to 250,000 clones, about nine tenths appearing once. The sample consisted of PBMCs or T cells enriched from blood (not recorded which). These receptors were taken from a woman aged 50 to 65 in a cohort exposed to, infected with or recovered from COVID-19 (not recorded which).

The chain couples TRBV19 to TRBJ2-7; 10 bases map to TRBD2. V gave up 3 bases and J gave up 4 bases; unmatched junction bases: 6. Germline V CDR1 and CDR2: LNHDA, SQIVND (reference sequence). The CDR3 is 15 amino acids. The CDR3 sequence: CASSIRLAGVYEQYF. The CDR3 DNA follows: TGTGCCAGTAGTATTCGTCTAGCGGGGGTTTACGAGCAGTACTTC.

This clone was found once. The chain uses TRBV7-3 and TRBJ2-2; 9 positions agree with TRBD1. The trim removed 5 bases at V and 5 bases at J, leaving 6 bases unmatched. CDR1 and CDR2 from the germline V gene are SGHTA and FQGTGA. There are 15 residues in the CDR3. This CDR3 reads CASSPGTGRTGELFF. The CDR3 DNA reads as TGTGCCAGCAGCCCCGGGACAGGGAGGACCGGGGAGCTGTTTTTT.

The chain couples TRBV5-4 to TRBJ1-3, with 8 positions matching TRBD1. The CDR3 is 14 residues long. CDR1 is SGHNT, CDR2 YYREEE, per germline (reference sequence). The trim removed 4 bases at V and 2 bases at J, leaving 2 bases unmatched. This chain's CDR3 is CASSMDRAGNTIYF. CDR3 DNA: TGTGCCAGCAGCATGGACAGGGCTGGAAACACCATATATTTT.